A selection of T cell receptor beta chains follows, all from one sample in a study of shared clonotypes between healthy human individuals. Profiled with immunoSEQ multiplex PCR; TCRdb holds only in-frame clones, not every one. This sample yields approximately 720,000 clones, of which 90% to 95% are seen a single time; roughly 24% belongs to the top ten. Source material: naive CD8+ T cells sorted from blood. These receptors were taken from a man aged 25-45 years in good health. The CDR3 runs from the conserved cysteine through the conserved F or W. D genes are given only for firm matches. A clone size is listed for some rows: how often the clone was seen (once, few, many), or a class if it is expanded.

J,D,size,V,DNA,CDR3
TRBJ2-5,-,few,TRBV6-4,TGTGCCAGCAGTGACTGTCTGGTACGCCAAGAGACCCAGTACTTC,CASSDCLVRQETQYF
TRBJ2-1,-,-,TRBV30,TGTGCCTGGAGTGTACTTGGCAGGGGACATGAGCAGTTCTTC,CAWSVLGRGHEQFF
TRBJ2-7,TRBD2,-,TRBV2,TGTGCCAGCAGTCCCAGCGGGAGGGCCTACGAGCAGTACTTC,CASSPSGRAYEQYF
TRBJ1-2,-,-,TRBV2,TGTGCCAGCAGTGGGTCCATAGACGGCTACACCTTC,CASSGSIDGYTF
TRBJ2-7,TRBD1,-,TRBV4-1,TGCGCCAGCAGCCCTGGTCAGGGGGCCCTATCCTACGAGCAGTACTTC,CASSPGQGALSYEQYF
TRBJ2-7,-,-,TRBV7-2,TGTGCCAGCAGCTTGGGACACCTGAACTACGAGCAGTACTTC,CASSLGHLNYEQYF
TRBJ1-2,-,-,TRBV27,TGTGCCAGCAGAAAAATGGCGGGGGTGGATCTCTACACCTTC,CASRKMAGVDLYTF
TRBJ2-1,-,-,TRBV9,TGTGCCAGCTCGCTGGCACTCCTGGGTAATGAGCAGTTCTTC,CASSLALLGNEQFF
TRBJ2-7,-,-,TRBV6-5,TGTGCCAGCCGGAGCCGTTCCTACGAGCAGTACTTC,CASRSRSYEQYF
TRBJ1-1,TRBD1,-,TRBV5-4,TGTGCCAGCAGCACCCTAGGGACAGGGAACACTGAAGCTTTCTTT,CASSTLGTGNTEAFF
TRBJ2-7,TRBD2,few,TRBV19,TGTGCCAGTAGTATCGGGACTATGTGGGAGCAGTACTTC,CASSIGTMWEQYF
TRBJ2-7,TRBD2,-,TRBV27,TGTGCCAGCAGCCAATCTAGCGGTCCCTCCTACGAGCAGTACTTC,CASSQSSGPSYEQYF
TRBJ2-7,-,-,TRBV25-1,TGTGCCAGCAGGGTCCGGGGCTACGAGCAGTACTTC,CASRVRGYEQYF
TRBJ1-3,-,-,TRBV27,TGTGCCAGTAAACCGGGCTCAAGAGGAAACACCATATATTTT,CASKPGSRGNTIYF
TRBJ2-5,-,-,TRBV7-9,TGTGCCAGCAGCTTAGTGCCGGAGACCCAGTACTTC,CASSLVPETQYF
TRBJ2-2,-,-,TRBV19,TGTGCCAGTAGTATAGTCGGGGTTAACACCGGGGAGCTGTTTTTT,CASSIVGVNTGELFF
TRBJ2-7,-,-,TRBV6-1,TGTGCCAGCAGTCCCCTCCTTCTCAGCGAGCAGTACTTC,CASSPLLLSEQYF
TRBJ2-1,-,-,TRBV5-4,TGTGCCAGCAGCGCCTGGGAGGACCTCTCCTACAATGAGCAGTTCTTC,CASSAWEDLSYNEQFF
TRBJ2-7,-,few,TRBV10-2,TGCGCCAGCAGTGAAGGGGGAGTCGGGCAGTACTTC,CASSEGGVGQYF
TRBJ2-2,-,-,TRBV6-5,TGTGCCAGCAGTTACTCGTCTTTCACCGGGGAGCTGTTTTTT,CASSYSSFTGELFF
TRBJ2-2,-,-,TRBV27,TGTGCCAGCAGTCTTGACGGAGTAACCGGGGAGCTGTTTTTT,CASSLDGVTGELFF
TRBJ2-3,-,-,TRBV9,TGTGCCAGCAGCGTAGTGGGACACCACACAGATACGCAGTATTTT,CASSVVGHHTDTQYF
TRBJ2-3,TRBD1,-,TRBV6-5,TGTGCCAGCAGTTCCGGGACAGTGAGCACAGATACGCAGTATTTT,CASSSGTVSTDTQYF
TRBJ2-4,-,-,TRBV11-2,TGTGCCAGCAGCGGAGGGAGCGGGCTCCAGGGAGCCAAAAACATTCAGTACTTC,CASSGGSGLQGAKNIQYF
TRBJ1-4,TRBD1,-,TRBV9,TGTGCCAGCAGCGTAGAAGGCAGGGGGAGTGAAAAACTGTTTTTT,CASSVEGRGSEKLFF
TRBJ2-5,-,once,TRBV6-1,TGTGCCAGCAGTGACTATGGGACACTACAAGAGACCCAGTACTTC,CASSDYGTLQETQYF
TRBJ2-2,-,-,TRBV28,TGTGCCAGCACCTCAGGTCGTTATCCCTACACCGGGGAGCTGTTTTTT,CASTSGRYPYTGELFF
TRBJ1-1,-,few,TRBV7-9,TGTGCCAGCAGCTTCCCGACAGGCGTGGGGGCTGAAGCTTTCTTT,CASSFPTGVGAEAFF
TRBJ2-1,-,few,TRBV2,TGTGCCAGCTCTAGTCTTCCTGAGCAGTTCTTC,CASSSLPEQFF
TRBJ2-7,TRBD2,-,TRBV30,TGTGCCTGGAGTGTAGCGGGAGGGCAAGAGCAGTACTTC,CAWSVAGGQEQYF
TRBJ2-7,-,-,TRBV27,TGTGCCAGCAGTTTAGCGGGAAAACCTACATCCTACGAGCAGTACTTC,CASSLAGKPTSYEQYF
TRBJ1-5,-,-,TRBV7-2,TGTGCCAGCAGCTTAAGGGGAGGGATCAATCAGCCCCAGCATTTT,CASSLRGGINQPQHF
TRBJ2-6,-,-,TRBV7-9,TGTGCCAGCAGCTTACCTAGGGGGACTGGGGCCAACGTCCTGACTTTC,CASSLPRGTGANVLTF
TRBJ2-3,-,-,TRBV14,TGTGCCAGCAGCCAAGCGGGAGTTTTCACAGATACGCAGTATTTT,CASSQAGVFTDTQYF
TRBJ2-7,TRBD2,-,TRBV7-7,TGTGCTAGCAGCTTATCACCCTCGACTAGCGGGAGCCACGAGCAGTACTTC,CASSLSPSTSGSHEQYF
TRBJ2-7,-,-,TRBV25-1,TGTGCAGCAAGACAGAATTACGAGCAGTACTTC,CAARQNYEQYF
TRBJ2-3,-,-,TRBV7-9,TGTGCCAGCATTTTTGGCGGGGATCAAGATACGCAGTATTTT,CASIFGGDQDTQYF
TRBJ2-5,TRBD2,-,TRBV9,TGTGCCAGCAGCGTAGGAGGAGCGGGAGTGGGAGAGACCCAGTACTTC,CASSVGGAGVGETQYF
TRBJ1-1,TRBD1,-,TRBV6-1,TGTGCCAGCAGTGAGGAGGGGACAGGGAACACTGAAGCTTTCTTT,CASSEEGTGNTEAFF
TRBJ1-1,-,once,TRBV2,TGTGCGAGCGGAGGGACGAACACTGAAGCTTTCTTT,CASGGTNTEAFF
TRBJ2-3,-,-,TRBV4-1,TGCGCCAGCAGCCAAGATGCCAGCGGGAGCACAGATACGCAGTATTTT,CASSQDASGSTDTQYF
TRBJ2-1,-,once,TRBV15,TGTGCCACCCGTCAACCCACCTACAATGAGCAGTTCTTC,CATRQPTYNEQFF
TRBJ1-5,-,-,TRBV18,TGTGCCAGCTCACCATTCGGGGGGGGAGATCAGCCCCAGCATTTT,CASSPFGGGDQPQHF
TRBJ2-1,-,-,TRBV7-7,TGTGCTAGCAGCTTGAGAGGGAACAATGAGCAGTTCTTC,CASSLRGNNEQFF
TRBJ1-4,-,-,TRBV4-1,TGCGCCAGCAGCCAAGAGCAGGGGTGGGAAAAACTGTTTTTT,CASSQEQGWEKLFF
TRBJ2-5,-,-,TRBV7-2,TGTGCCAGCAGCTTCCCATCGGAGGGCTGGGGAGAGACCCAGTACTTC,CASSFPSEGWGETQYF
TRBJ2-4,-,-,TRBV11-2,TGTGCCAGCAGCGGAATGTCAACAAACATTCAGTACTTC,CASSGMSTNIQYF
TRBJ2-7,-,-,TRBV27,TGTGCCAGCGGGAGCTACTACTACGAGCAGTACTTC,CASGSYYYEQYF
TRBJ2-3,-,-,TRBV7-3,TGTGCCAGCAGCTCCCTGACAGGAACAAGCACAGATACGCAGTATTTT,CASSSLTGTSTDTQYF
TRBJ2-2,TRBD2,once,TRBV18,TGTGCCAGCTCACCAGGAATTACGGGAGGGGCCCCGATCACCGGGGAGCTGTTTTTT,CASSPGITGGAPITGELFF
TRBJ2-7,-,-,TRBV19,TGTGCCAGTAGTATCGGGACGGGGGAGAGCTCCTACGAGCAGTACTTC,CASSIGTGESSYEQYF
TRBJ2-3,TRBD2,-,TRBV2,TGTGCCAGCAGTGACCCGCGGGGGACCACAGATACGCAGTATTTT,CASSDPRGTTDTQYF
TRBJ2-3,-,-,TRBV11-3,TGTGCCTCGAGCAGGGCCAGCACAGATACGCAGTATTTT,CASSRASTDTQYF